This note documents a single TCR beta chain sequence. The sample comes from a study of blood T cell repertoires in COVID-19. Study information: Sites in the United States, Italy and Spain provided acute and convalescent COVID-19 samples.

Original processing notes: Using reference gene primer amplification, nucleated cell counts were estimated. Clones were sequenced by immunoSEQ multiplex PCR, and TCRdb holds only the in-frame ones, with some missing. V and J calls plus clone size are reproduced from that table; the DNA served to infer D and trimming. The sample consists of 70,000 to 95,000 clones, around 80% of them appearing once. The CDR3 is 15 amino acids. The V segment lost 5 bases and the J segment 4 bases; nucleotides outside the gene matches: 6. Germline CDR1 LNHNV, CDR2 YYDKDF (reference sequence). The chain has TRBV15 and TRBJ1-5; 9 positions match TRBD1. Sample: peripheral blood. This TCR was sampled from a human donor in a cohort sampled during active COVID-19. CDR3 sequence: CATSLGQGANQPQHF. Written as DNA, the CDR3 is TGTGCCACCAGCCTGGGACAGGGTGCTAATCAGCCCCAGCATTTT.